This T cell receptor (beta chain) was recorded in a study of control samples from healthy donors and cancer patients. The CDR3 has 15 amino acids. The germline V gene has CDR1 LNHDA and CDR2 SQIVND (reference sequence). With V trimmed by 5 bases and J by 2 bases, 4 bases remained unmatched. Assay used: immunoSEQ multiplex PCR; TCRdb lists only in-frame clones, some missing. This table has about 120,000 clones, more than 70% appearing once. The chain joins TRBV19 to TRBJ2-1; 9 nucleotides match TRBD2. The sequence was collected from a middle-aged man in good health. The sequencing input was blood. The CDR3 loop reads CASSDSGGPYNEQFF. The CDR3 coding sequence is TGTGCCAGTAGTGATAGCGGGGGTCCCTACAATGAGCAGTTCTTC.